Each of the 8 T cell receptor beta chains below was sequenced from the same sample in a study of blood T cell repertoires in COVID-19. Only in-frame clones appear in the TCRdb table, and some are missing; sequencing was by immunoSEQ multiplex PCR. The sample records around 130,000 clones, approximately 84% being singletons. The sequenced sample consisted of peripheral blood. These receptors originate from a woman aged 55-69 years with acute or convalescent COVID-19.

The rearrangement links TRBV5-1 to TRBJ2-3, with 7 bases aligning to TRBD2. The V gene end was trimmed by 0 bases and the J gene end by 0 bases; junction bases not matched to a gene: 4. The CDR3 loop spans 16 amino acids. Germline lookup yields CDR1 SGHRS and CDR2 YFSETQ. Here the CDR3 reads CASSLGGGLSTDTQYF. The CDR3 coding sequence is TGCGCCAGCAGCTTGGGTGGGGGACTAAGCACAGATACGCAGTATTTT.

This chain joins TRBV5-1 and TRBJ1-6; TRBD1 might be the D (6 bases). Germline V gives CDR1 SGHRS, CDR2 YFSETQ. Trimming removed 1 base at V and 1 base at J, with 9 bases between. This CDR3 has 16 residues. The CDR3 region has the DNA TGCGCCAGCAGCTTGTCAGGGGCTTCCTATAATTCACCCCTCCACTTT. This codes for CASSLSGASYNSPLHF.

A single count supports this clone. The chain links TRBV7-8 to TRBJ1-2; no reliable D call. The CDR3 is 11 amino acids. Germline V gene sequence: CDR1 SGHVS, CDR2 FQNEAQ. The ends were cut back, 5 bases at V and 3 bases at J, with 4 bases in the middle. The DNA of the CDR3 is TGTGCCAGCAGCCCGGACTATGGCTACACCTTC. The encoded protein is CASSPDYGYTF.

This rearrangement joins TRBV4-1 to TRBJ2-1; no firm D call. The germline V gene encodes CDR1 MGHRA and CDR2 YSYEKL. Trimming pared 1 base from V and 10 bases from J, leaving 8 bases between. The CDR3 totals 12 residues. DNA of the CDR3: TGCGCCAGCAGCCAAGCCCGGGTCGAGCAGTTCTTC. It yields the protein CASSQARVEQFF.

The genes are TRBV5-4 and TRBJ2-7; 7 positions match TRBD1. The CDR3 covers 15 residues. V trimming: 2 bases; J trimming: 3 bases; junction bases outside the gene matches: 8. Germline V gene sequence: CDR1 SGHNT, CDR2 YYREEE (reference sequence). The CDR3 spells CASSFGVGTVYEQYV. CDR3 nucleotides: TGTGCCAGCAGCTTCGGTGTGGGGACAGTCTACGAGCAGTACGTC.

This sequence joins TRBV6-6 and TRBJ2-7; 9 bases fit TRBD1. Germline V gene sequence: CDR1 MNHNY, CDR2 SVGAGI (reference sequence). The CDR3 is 12 residues long. Trimming at V came to 2 bases and at J to 11 bases, leaving 4 bases not matched to a gene. Here the CDR3 DNA reads TGTGCCAGCAGTTACCCACAGGGGGCGGAGTACTTC. The encoded protein is CASSYPQGAEYF.

The chain combines TRBV4-1 with TRBJ1-6; D is unclear. Germline V gene lookup returns CDR1 MGHRA and CDR2 YSYEKL. The CDR3 is 13 residues long. V dropped 5 bases and J dropped 13 bases, with 15 bases sitting between them. CDR3 region: CASSSLNLSPLHF. The CDR3 nucleotides are TGCGCCAGCAGCTCCCTAAACCTGTCGCCCCTCCACTTT.

The chain couples TRBV13 to TRBJ1-2; TRBD1 might be the D (5 bases). Trimming cost V 6 bases and J 7 bases, with 15 bases left between them. Germline CDR1 and CDR2: PRHDT and FYEKMQ (reference sequence). CDR3 length: 13 amino acids. The CDR3 here is CASSFWGVGGYTF. The CDR3 DNA sequence: TGTGCCAGCAGTTTCTGGGGGGTAGGTGGCTACACCTTC.